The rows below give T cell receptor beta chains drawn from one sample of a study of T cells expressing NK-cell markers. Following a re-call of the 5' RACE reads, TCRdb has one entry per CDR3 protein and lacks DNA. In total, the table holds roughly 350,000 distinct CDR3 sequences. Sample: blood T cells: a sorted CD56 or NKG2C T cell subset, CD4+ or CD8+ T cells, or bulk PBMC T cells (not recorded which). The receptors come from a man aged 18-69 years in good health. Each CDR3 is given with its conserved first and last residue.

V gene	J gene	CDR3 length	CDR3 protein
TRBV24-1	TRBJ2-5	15	CATSTGQGIQETQYF
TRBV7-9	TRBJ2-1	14	CASNLQGARNEQFF
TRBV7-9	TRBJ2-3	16	CASSPTGVHVTDTQYF
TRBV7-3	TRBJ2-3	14	CASSLKTGTDTQYF
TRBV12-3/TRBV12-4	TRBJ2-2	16	CASSRTLAGNTGELFF
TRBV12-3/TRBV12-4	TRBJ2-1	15	CASSDPGQGFHEQFF
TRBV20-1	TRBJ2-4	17	CSARVSLGRGAKNIQYF
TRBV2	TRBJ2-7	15	CASSARTSGVYEQYF
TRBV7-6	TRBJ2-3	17	CASRRQGARLGTDTQYF
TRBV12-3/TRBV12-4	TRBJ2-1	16	CASSQGQGASYNEQFF
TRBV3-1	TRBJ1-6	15	CASRRREANFSPLHF
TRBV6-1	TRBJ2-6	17	CASSHEGLAGGSDVLTF
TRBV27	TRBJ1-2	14	CASSFGQGDYGYTF
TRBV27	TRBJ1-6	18	CASSRRQGLSSYNSPLHF
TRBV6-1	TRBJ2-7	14	CASKRVGEVYEQYF
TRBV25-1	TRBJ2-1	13	CASSEPPNNEQFF
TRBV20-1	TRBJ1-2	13	CSARHTGSGGYTF
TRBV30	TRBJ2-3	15	CAWSVGDRYTDTQYF
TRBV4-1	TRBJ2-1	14	CASSPVVPSNEQFF
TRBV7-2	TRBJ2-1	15	CASSPPGTSNGEQFF
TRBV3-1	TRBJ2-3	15	CASSLRQANGDTQYF
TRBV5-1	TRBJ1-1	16	CASSFTAGTGGSEAFF
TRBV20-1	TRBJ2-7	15	CSARGINRGGSKQYF
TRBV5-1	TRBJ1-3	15	CASSPPDVAGNTIYF
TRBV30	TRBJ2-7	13	CAWSGGGKNEQYF